Listed below are T cell receptor beta chains from one sample, sequenced in a study of T cell repertoires in cytomegalovirus infection. In TCRdb, the reads were re-called with MiXCR into one record per CDR3 protein. Of about 360,000 distinct CDR3 sequences listed, 15% to 20% are singletons. Sequencing used PBMCs. All receptors come from a human donor in good health (CMV status not recorded). Some clones in this sample may be carry-over from other donors' samples. CDR3s include the opening cysteine and the closing phenylalanine or tryptophan. A D gene is named only where the DNA matches it firmly. The size field is filled for only some rows; it gives once, few, many or a size class.

CDR3 protein: CASRIRDSSNQPQHF
CDR3 DNA: TGTGCCAGCAGAATCCGGGACAGCAGCAATCAGCCCCAGCATTTT
V gene: TRBV12-3/TRBV12-4
clone size: many
D gene: TRBD1
J gene: TRBJ1-5

CDR3 protein: CSVDRGSSNEQFF
CDR3 DNA: TGCAGCGTTGACCGCGGCAGCTCCAATGAGCAGTTCTTC
V gene: TRBV29-1
clone size: .
D gene: .
J gene: TRBJ2-1

CDR3 protein: CASSSARSGNTIYF
CDR3 DNA: TGTGCCAGCAGTTCCGCCCGCTCTGGAAACACCATATATTTT
V gene: TRBV6-5
clone size: few
D gene: .
J gene: TRBJ1-3

CDR3 protein: CAISESRGNTIYF
CDR3 DNA: TGTGCCATCAGTGAGTCGAGGGGAAACACCATATATTTT
V gene: TRBV10-3
clone size: few
D gene: .
J gene: TRBJ1-3

CDR3 protein: CASQRGSSYNEQFF
CDR3 DNA: TGTGCCAGCCAGCGGGGCAGCTCCTACAATGAGCAGTTCTTC
V gene: TRBV12-3/TRBV12-4
clone size: .
D gene: TRBD2
J gene: TRBJ2-1

CDR3 protein: CSVGARGQLNTEAFF
CDR3 DNA: TGCAGCGTTGGGGCGCGGGGGCAACTGAACACTGAAGCTTTCTTT
V gene: TRBV29-1
clone size: .
D gene: .
J gene: TRBJ1-1

CDR3 protein: CASSRQGRYTEAFF
CDR3 DNA: TGTGCCAGCAGTAGACAGGGAAGGTACACTGAAGCTTTCTTT
V gene: TRBV7-2
clone size: many
D gene: TRBD1
J gene: TRBJ1-1

CDR3 protein: CASPPGRGDTQYF
CDR3 DNA: TGTGCCAGCCCCCCCGGGCGGGGAGATACGCAGTATTTT
V gene: TRBV28
clone size: .
D gene: .
J gene: TRBJ2-3

CDR3 protein: CASVTGSLQETQYF
CDR3 DNA: TGTGCCAGCGTGACAGGGAGTCTCCAAGAGACCCAGTACTTC
V gene: TRBV2
clone size: few
D gene: TRBD1
J gene: TRBJ2-5

CDR3 protein: CASSLEDWYNEQFF
CDR3 DNA: TGTGCCAGCAGCTTGGAAGATTGGTACAATGAGCAGTTCTTC
V gene: TRBV7-8
clone size: medium-sized
D gene: .
J gene: TRBJ2-1

CDR3 protein: CASSEVTVTETRYF
CDR3 DNA: TGTGCCAGCAGTGAAGTGACAGTTACAGAGACCCGGTACTTC
V gene: TRBV2
clone size: few
D gene: .
J gene: TRBJ2-5

CDR3 protein: CATDSLNEQFF
CDR3 DNA: TGTGCCACCGACAGTCTCAATGAGCAGTTCTTC
V gene: TRBV6-1
clone size: few
D gene: .
J gene: TRBJ2-1

CDR3 protein: CAISESDNKEQYF
CDR3 DNA: TGTGCCATCAGTGAGTCCGACAATAAGGAGCAGTACTTC
V gene: TRBV10-3
clone size: .
D gene: .
J gene: TRBJ2-7

CDR3 protein: CASSLMVSMNTEAFF
CDR3 DNA: TGTGCCAGCAGCTTAATGGTCAGTATGAACACTGAAGCTTTCTTT
V gene: TRBV7-2
clone size: .
D gene: .
J gene: TRBJ1-1

CDR3 protein: CSADRLNMNTEAFF
CDR3 DNA: TGCAGTGCCGACAGGCTGAATATGAACACTGAAGCTTTCTTT
V gene: TRBV20-1
clone size: .
D gene: .
J gene: TRBJ1-1

CDR3 protein: CASSLVGQGAGGEKLFF
CDR3 DNA: TGTGCCAGCAGCTTAGTGGGACAGGGGGCCGGGGGTGAAAAACTGTTTTTT
V gene: TRBV7-2
clone size: many
D gene: TRBD1
J gene: TRBJ1-4

CDR3 protein: CASRQQVNTEAFF
CDR3 DNA: TGTGCCAGCAGGCAACAGGTGAACACTGAAGCTTTCTTT
V gene: TRBV12-3/TRBV12-4
clone size: .
D gene: .
J gene: TRBJ1-1

CDR3 protein: CASSLVGWYIPNTEAFF
CDR3 DNA: TGTGCCAGCAGCTTAGTAGGATGGTATATACCGAACACTGAAGCTTTCTTT
V gene: TRBV7-2
clone size: .
D gene: .
J gene: TRBJ1-1

CDR3 protein: CASSLDIRAWGSYNEQFF
CDR3 DNA: TGTGCCAGCAGCTTAGATATACGGGCGTGGGGGTCCTACAATGAGCAGTTCTTC
V gene: TRBV7-8
clone size: many
D gene: .
J gene: TRBJ2-1

CDR3 protein: CASSQRQVSWYQETQYF
CDR3 DNA: TGTGCCAGCAGCCAACGACAGGTCTCTTGGTACCAAGAGACCCAGTACTTC
V gene: TRBV5-5
clone size: .
D gene: .
J gene: TRBJ2-5

CDR3 protein: CASSYNRYKHGAFF
CDR3 DNA: TGTGCCAGCAGTTACAACCGATACAAACATGGAGCTTTCTTT
V gene: TRBV6-2/TRBV6-3
clone size: few
D gene: .
J gene: TRBJ1-1

CDR3 protein: CASSEMPETQYF
CDR3 DNA: TGTGCCAGCAGCGAGATGCCGGAGACCCAGTACTTC
V gene: TRBV11-2
clone size: many
D gene: .
J gene: TRBJ2-5

CDR3 protein: CASSQGGSYTEAFF
CDR3 DNA: TGCGCCAGCAGCCAAGGCGGCAGCTACACTGAAGCTTTCTTT
V gene: TRBV4-1
clone size: .
D gene: .
J gene: TRBJ1-1

CDR3 protein: CASSQSTGRCSNQPQHF
CDR3 DNA: TGCGCCAGCTCCCAGTCGACAGGGCGTTGTAGCAATCAGCCCCAGCATTTT
V gene: TRBV4-3
clone size: .
D gene: TRBD1
J gene: TRBJ1-5

CDR3 protein: CASSQDFYREGSPLHF
CDR3 DNA: TGCGCCAGCAGCCAAGATTTCTACAGGGAAGGGTCACCCCTCCACTTT
V gene: TRBV4-3
clone size: few
D gene: .
J gene: TRBJ1-6

CDR3 protein: CASSRRRVMANEKLFF
CDR3 DNA: TGTGCCAGCAGCAGGAGAAGGGTGATGGCTAATGAAAAACTGTTTTTT
V gene: TRBV7-8
clone size: .
D gene: .
J gene: TRBJ1-4

CDR3 protein: CASSSLAGATTDTQYF
CDR3 DNA: TGTGCCAGCAGCTCACTAGCGGGAGCGACCACAGATACGCAGTATTTT
V gene: TRBV7-2
clone size: few
D gene: TRBD2
J gene: TRBJ2-3

CDR3 protein: CASSSGLTTYEQYF
CDR3 DNA: TGTGCCAGCAGTTCGGGACTGACGACCTACGAGCAGTACTTC
V gene: TRBV12-3/TRBV12-4
clone size: many
D gene: .
J gene: TRBJ2-7

CDR3 protein: CASSFGNTEAFF
CDR3 DNA: TGTGCCAGCAGTTTCGGCAACACTGAAGCTTTCTTT
V gene: TRBV12-3/TRBV12-4
clone size: many
D gene: .
J gene: TRBJ1-1

CDR3 protein: CASSLQGQGHYEQYF
CDR3 DNA: TGTGCCAGCAGCTTACAAGGTCAGGGCCACTACGAGCAGTACTTC
V gene: TRBV7-9
clone size: few
D gene: .
J gene: TRBJ2-7

CDR3 protein: CATAGIVGETQYF
CDR3 DNA: TGTGCCACGGCAGGGATTGTGGGGGAGACCCAGTACTTC
V gene: TRBV10-3
clone size: .
D gene: .
J gene: TRBJ2-5

CDR3 protein: CASSMDRGIYQPQHF
CDR3 DNA: TGTGCCAGTAGTATGGACAGGGGGATATATCAGCCCCAGCATTTT
V gene: TRBV19
clone size: .
D gene: TRBD1
J gene: TRBJ1-5

CDR3 protein: CASSLGVGLQETQYF
CDR3 DNA: TGTGCCAGCAGCTTGGGCGTGGGACTCCAAGAGACCCAGTACTTC
V gene: TRBV7-9
clone size: .
D gene: .
J gene: TRBJ2-5

CDR3 protein: CASGLSSTEAFF
CDR3 DNA: TGTGCTAGTGGTTTATCGAGCACTGAAGCTTTCTTT
V gene: TRBV12-5
clone size: few
D gene: .
J gene: TRBJ1-1

CDR3 protein: CASNPFNGEQFF
CDR3 DNA: TGTGCCAGCAACCCCTTTAACGGTGAGCAGTTCTTC
V gene: TRBV7-2
clone size: many
D gene: .
J gene: TRBJ2-1

CDR3 protein: CASSMTVGRINEKLFF
CDR3 DNA: TGTGCCAGTAGTATGACCGTGGGACGGATTAATGAAAAACTGTTTTTT
V gene: TRBV19
clone size: .
D gene: .
J gene: TRBJ1-4

CDR3 protein: CASSREVGPYGYTF
CDR3 DNA: TGCGCCAGCAGCCGAGAGGTCGGCCCCTATGGCTACACCTTC
V gene: TRBV5-1
clone size: few
D gene: .
J gene: TRBJ1-2

CDR3 protein: CSARGLATRSQETQYF
CDR3 DNA: TGCAGTGCTAGGGGACTAGCTACGAGATCTCAAGAGACCCAGTACTTC
V gene: TRBV20-1
clone size: .
D gene: TRBD2
J gene: TRBJ2-5

CDR3 protein: CASSFDRRTEAFF
CDR3 DNA: TGTGCCAGCAGCTTTGACAGGCGCACTGAAGCTTTCTTT
V gene: TRBV7-2
clone size: .
D gene: .
J gene: TRBJ1-1

CDR3 protein: CASSIVRLDRAWRQPQHF
CDR3 DNA: TGTGCCAGTAGTATAGTTAGGTTGGACAGGGCTTGGAGACAGCCCCAGCATTTT
V gene: TRBV19
clone size: .
D gene: TRBD1
J gene: TRBJ1-5

CDR3 protein: CASSDRDWNTEAFF
CDR3 DNA: TGTGCCAGTAGTGACAGGGACTGGAACACTGAAGCTTTCTTT
V gene: TRBV19
clone size: .
D gene: TRBD1
J gene: TRBJ1-1